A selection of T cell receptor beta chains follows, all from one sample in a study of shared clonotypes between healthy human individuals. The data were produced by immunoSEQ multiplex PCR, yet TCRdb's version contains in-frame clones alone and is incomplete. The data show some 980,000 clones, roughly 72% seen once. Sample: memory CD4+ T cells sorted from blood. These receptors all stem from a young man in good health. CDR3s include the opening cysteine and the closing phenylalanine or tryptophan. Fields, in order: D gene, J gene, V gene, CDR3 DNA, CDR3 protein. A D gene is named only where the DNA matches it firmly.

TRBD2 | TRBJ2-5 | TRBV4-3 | TGCGCCAGCAGCCAAGCTAGCGGGAGAGAAGGAGAGACCCAGTACTTC | CASSQASGREGETQYF
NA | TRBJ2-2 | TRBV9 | TGTGCCAGCAGCGTAGGGCAATGGGGGTCCGGGGAGCTGTTTTTT | CASSVGQWGSGELFF
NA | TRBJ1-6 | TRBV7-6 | TGTGCCAGCGGGGCTAGCTCCTATAATTCACCCCTCCACTTT | CASGASSYNSPLHF
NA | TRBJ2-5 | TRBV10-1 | TGCGCCAGCCCCCCCGGGGAGGAGACCCAGTACTTC | CASPPGEETQYF
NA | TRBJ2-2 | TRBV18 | TGTGCCAGCTCACCCCGCCAGACCAACACCGGGGAGCTGTTTTTT | CASSPRQTNTGELFF
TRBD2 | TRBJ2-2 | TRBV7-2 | TGTGCCAGCAGCCCCACCAAGGGACTAGTGACTCCCGGGGAGCTGTTTTTT | CASSPTKGLVTPGELFF
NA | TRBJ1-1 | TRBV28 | TGTGCCAGCAGTTTAGGACAGATCATGAACACTGAAGCTTTCTTT | CASSLGQIMNTEAFF
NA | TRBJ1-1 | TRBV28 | TGTGCCAGCAGTTCCCTCAGGGGCGGTGACACTGAAGCTTTCTTT | CASSSLRGGDTEAFF
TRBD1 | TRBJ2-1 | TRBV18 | TGTGCCAGCTCACCGGACAGGGTAGCCTACAATGAGCAGTTCTTC | CASSPDRVAYNEQFF
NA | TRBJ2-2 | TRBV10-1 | TGCGCCAGCAGCCCCCAAGGGCCCGGGGAGCTGTTTTTT | CASSPQGPGELFF
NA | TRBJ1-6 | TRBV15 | TGTGCCACCAGCAGAGATAGTGGGGGCGCTCTCATTTCACCCCTCCACTTT | CATSRDSGGALISPLHF
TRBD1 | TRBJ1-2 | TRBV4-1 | TGCGCCAGCAGCCAGGGACAGAATCTTAACTATGGCTACACCTTC | CASSQGQNLNYGYTF